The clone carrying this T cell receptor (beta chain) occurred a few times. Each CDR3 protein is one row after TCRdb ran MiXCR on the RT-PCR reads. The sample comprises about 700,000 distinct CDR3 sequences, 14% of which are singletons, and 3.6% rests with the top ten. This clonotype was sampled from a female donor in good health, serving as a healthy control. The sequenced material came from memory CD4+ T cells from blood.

CDR3 DNA: TGTGCCAGCAGCTTAGGTGCGACTAGCGGGAGGAATGAGCAGTTCTTC. Protein product: CASSLGATSGRNEQFF. J is TRBJ2-1 and V is TRBV7-2; 13 nucleotides align to TRBD2. V was pared by 1 base and J by 7 bases, with 4 bases of the junction left unmatched. Germline V gives CDR1 SGHTA, CDR2 FQGNSA. The CDR3 spans 16 residues.